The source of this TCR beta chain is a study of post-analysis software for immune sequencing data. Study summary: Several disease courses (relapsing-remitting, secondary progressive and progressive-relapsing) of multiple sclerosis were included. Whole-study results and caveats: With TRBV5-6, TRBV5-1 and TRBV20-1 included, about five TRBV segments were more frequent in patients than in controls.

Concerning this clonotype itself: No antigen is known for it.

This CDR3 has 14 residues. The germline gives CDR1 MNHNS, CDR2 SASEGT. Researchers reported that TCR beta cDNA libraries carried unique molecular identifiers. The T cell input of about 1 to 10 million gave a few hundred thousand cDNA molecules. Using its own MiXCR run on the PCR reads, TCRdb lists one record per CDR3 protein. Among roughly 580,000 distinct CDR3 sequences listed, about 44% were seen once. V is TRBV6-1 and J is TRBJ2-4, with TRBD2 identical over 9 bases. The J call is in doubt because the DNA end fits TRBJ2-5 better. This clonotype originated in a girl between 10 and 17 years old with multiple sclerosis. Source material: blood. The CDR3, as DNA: TGTGCCAGCAGTGAACTAGCGGGGCAAGAGACCCAGTACTTC. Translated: CASSELAGQETQYF.